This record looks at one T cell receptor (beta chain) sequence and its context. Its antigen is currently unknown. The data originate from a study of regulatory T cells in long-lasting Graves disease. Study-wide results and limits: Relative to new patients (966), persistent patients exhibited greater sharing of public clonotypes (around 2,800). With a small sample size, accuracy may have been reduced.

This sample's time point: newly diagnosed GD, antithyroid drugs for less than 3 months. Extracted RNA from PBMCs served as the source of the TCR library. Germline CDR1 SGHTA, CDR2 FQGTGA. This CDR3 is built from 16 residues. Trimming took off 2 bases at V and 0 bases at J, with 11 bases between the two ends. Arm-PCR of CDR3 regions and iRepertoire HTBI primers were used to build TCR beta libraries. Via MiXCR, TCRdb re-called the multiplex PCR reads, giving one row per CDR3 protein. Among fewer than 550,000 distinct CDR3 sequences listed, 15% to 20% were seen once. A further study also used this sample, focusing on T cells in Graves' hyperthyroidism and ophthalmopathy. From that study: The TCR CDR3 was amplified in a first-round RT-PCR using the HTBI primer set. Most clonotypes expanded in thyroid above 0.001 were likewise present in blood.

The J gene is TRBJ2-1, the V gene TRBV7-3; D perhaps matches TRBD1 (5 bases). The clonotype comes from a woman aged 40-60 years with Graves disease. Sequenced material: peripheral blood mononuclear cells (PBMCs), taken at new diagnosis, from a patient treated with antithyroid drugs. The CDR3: CASSLRFDSSYNEQFF. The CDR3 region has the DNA TGTGCCAGCAGCTTACGATTTGACAGCTCCTACAATGAGCAGTTCTTC.